Listed below are T cell receptor beta chains from one sample, sequenced in a study of blood T cells in healthy people across ages. TCRdb re-analysed the 5' RACE reads in MiXCR, keeping a single row per CDR3 protein. The sample consists of 1 million to 1.2 million distinct CDR3 sequences, 35% to 40% of them appearing once. Specimen: blood. The receptor set was obtained from a man between 18 and 35 years old in good health. The CDR3 runs from the conserved cysteine through the conserved F or W. The order of the fields is V gene, D gene, J gene, clone size, CDR3 DNA, CDR3 protein. A D gene is named only where the DNA matches it firmly. Rows may omit the clone size; those that give it use once, few, many or a size class.

>TRBV24-1|-|TRBJ2-1|few
TGTGCCACCAGTGATTCCCTGAGATCCACCTACAATGAGCAGTTCTTC
CATSDSLRSTYNEQFF
>TRBV6-6|-|TRBJ2-3|many
TGTGCCAGCAGTGACGGACAGAACCCAGATACGCAGTATTTT
CASSDGQNPDTQYF
>TRBV9|-|TRBJ2-1|few
TGTGCCAGCAGCATGACTAGGAGCAATGAGCAGTTCTTC
CASSMTRSNEQFF
>TRBV12-3/TRBV12-4|-|TRBJ1-1|-
TGTGCCAGCAGTTTTTTCCGGGGGGGCTTTGAAGCTTTCTTT
CASSFFRGGFEAFF
>TRBV6-2/TRBV6-3|-|TRBJ2-2|-
TGTGCCAGCAGTGGGGGGGCTCGCACCGGGGAGCTGTTTTTT
CASSGGARTGELFF
>TRBV5-6|TRBD1|TRBJ2-7|few
TGTGCCAGCAGCTCCAGGGGGACAAATGCGGAGCAGTACTTC
CASSSRGTNAEQYF
>TRBV6-2/TRBV6-3|-|TRBJ1-4|-
TGTGCCAGCAGAGAGATAGGAACGGGAGAAAAACTGTTTTTT
CASREIGTGEKLFF
>TRBV29-1|-|TRBJ2-1|-
TGCAGCGTTGAAGAGGCGGGACGGGGTAGTTATGAGCAGTTCTTC
CSVEEAGRGSYEQFF
>TRBV6-2/TRBV6-3|-|TRBJ1-2|few
TGTGCCAGCCGTTTGAGCCTCTATGGCTACACCTTC
CASRLSLYGYTF
>TRBV7-3|-|TRBJ1-6|few
TGTGCCAGCAGCCCCACAGGTCAATCACCCCTCCACTTT
CASSPTGQSPLHF
>TRBV27|-|TRBJ1-4|-
TGTGCCAGCAGTCCACCCCCGGGGGGTAATGAAAAACTGTTTTTT
CASSPPPGGNEKLFF
>TRBV2|-|TRBJ1-1|-
TGTGCCAGCAGTGAACTGGGGACGAGTACTGAAGCTTTCTTT
CASSELGTSTEAFF
>TRBV14|-|TRBJ1-6|few
TGTGCCAGCAGCCTTTGGACTGTGAATTCACCCCTCCACTTT
CASSLWTVNSPLHF
>TRBV7-2|TRBD1|TRBJ2-1|-
TGTGCCAGCAGCGACGACAGGGGAGCCTACAATGAGCAGTTCTTC
CASSDDRGAYNEQFF
>TRBV9|-|TRBJ2-3|-
TGTGCCAGCAGCGTAGATTTCGGCGGGGAGCCCACAGATACGCAGTATTTT
CASSVDFGGEPTDTQYF
>TRBV9|-|TRBJ2-7|-
TGTGCCAGCAGCGCCTCACCGACAGGGAGGTACGAGCAGTACTTC
CASSASPTGRYEQYF
>TRBV20-1|TRBD1|TRBJ1-6|few
TGCAGTGCTAGACGCTTCAGGGGGCAGAGCTCCTATAATTCACCCCTCCACTTT
CSARRFRGQSSYNSPLHF
>TRBV20-1|TRBD1|TRBJ1-5|-
TGCAGTGCCGCTAGAACGAGACAGGGGGGCAATCAGCCCCAGCATTTT
CSAARTRQGGNQPQHF
>TRBV7-9|TRBD1|TRBJ1-1|few
TGTGCCAGCAGGGCGACAGGGGACACTGAAGCTTTCTTT
CASRATGDTEAFF
>TRBV14|TRBD1|TRBJ2-2|-
TGTGCCAGCACGAACAGGGGCGACGGGGAGCTGTTTTTT
CASTNRGDGELFF
>TRBV27|-|TRBJ1-6|few
TGTGCCAGCAGACGTGACAGATCATATAATTCACCCCTCCACTTT
CASRRDRSYNSPLHF
>TRBV30|TRBD1|TRBJ2-2|-
TGTGCCTGGAGTCTCCGGACAGGGTCAAGCACCGGGGAGCTGTTTTTT
CAWSLRTGSSTGELFF
>TRBV7-2|-|TRBJ1-4|-
TGTGCCAGCAGCTTAGATGGGGGCCTTGGAACTAATGAAAAACTGTTTTTT
CASSLDGGLGTNEKLFF
>TRBV25-1|-|TRBJ1-4|-
TGTGCCAGCAGTGAATTTCCCCTACAAGGGGTGGACGAAAAACTGTTTTTT
CASSEFPLQGVDEKLFF
>TRBV4-1|-|TRBJ1-6|-
TGCGCCAGCAGCCAAGATAACGGACAGCAGAATTCACCCCTCCACTTT
CASSQDNGQQNSPLHF
>TRBV27|-|TRBJ2-2|-
TGTGCCAGCAAAAATCAGGGGACCGGGGAGCTGTTTTTT
CASKNQGTGELFF